The 32 T cell receptor beta chains below come from one sample, sequenced in a study of cytomegalovirus exposure and HLA in healthy donors. PCR primers comprised 60 Vbeta and 13 Jbeta primers. Here immunoSEQ multiplex PCR was the method, and the copy in TCRdb shows in-frame clones only, minus some. This table has about 140,000 clones, 70% to 80% appearing once. Sequences were obtained from PBMCs. These receptor sequences come from a woman in her thirties or forties in good health and CMV-seronegative.

The chain has TRBV7-9 and TRBJ1-1; TRBD1 might be the D (5 bases). V was pared by 2 bases and J by 0 bases, with 22 bases between. Germline V gives CDR1 SEHNR, CDR2 FQNEAQ (reference sequence). CDR3 size: 19 residues. CDR3: CASSLLGGQGLVMNTEAFF. The CDR3 region has the DNA TGTGCCAGCAGCTTATTGGGGGGTCAGGGATTGGTAATGAACACTGAAGCTTTCTTT.

The chain couples TRBV10-3 to TRBJ2-5; possible D gene TRBD2, 5 bases. CDR3 length: 12 residues. V was pared by 4 bases and J by 11 bases, with 14 bases between. Germline V gives CDR1 ENHRY, CDR2 SYGVKD. CDR3 bases: TGTGCCATCAGTGTCCGGAGGTATGAGCAGTACTTC. Protein product: CAISVRRYEQYF.

The chain links TRBV4-1 to TRBJ1-1, with a possible D match to TRBD1 (6 bases). Germline lookup yields CDR1 MGHRA and CDR2 YSYEKL. V gave up 4 bases and J gave up 11 bases, with 23 bases separating them. This CDR3 region has 15 residues. The CDR3 coding sequence is TGCGCCAGCAGCCCCCACCGCCGGGACATTCTCGGGGCTTTCTTT. Translation: CASSPHRRDILGAFF.

V and J are TRBV6-5 and TRBJ2-3, with D perhaps TRBD1 (5 bases). V lost 4 bases and J lost 6, with 8 bases in between. Germline values: CDR1 MNHEY, CDR2 SVGAGI. CDR3 length: 12 residues. The CDR3 is CASSSAGDTQYF. The CDR3 nucleotides read TGTGCCAGCAGTTCAGCAGGGGATACGCAGTATTTT.

This clone was seen only once. The chain combines TRBV28 with TRBJ2-5; 8 bases are shared with TRBD1. Germline CDR1 and CDR2: MDHEN and SYDVKM. Losses at the gene ends were 5 bases for V and 4 bases for J; bases not matched to a gene: 6. This CDR3 has 14 residues. The CDR3 coding sequence is TGTGCCAGCAGTAACGCCGGGACAGGAGAGACCCAGTACTTC. Protein: CASSNAGTGETQYF.

This clone was observed a handful of times. The rearrangement joins TRBV5-6 to TRBJ2-3; 7 bases are a match to TRBD1. Germline CDR1 SGHDT, CDR2 YYEEEE. V shed 3 bases, J shed 6 bases, and the junction held 7 bases outside the gene matches. The length of the CDR3 is 14 residues. The CDR3 DNA reads as TGTGCCAGCAGCTCCACAGGGGCTAAGGATACGCAGTATTTT. Translated: CASSSTGAKDTQYF.

J is TRBJ1-1 and V is TRBV2, with 7 bases that match TRBD1. Germline trimming cut 8 bases from V and 4 bases from J; bases unmatched to any gene: 13. The germline V gene has CDR1 SNHLY and CDR2 FYNNEI. The CDR3 runs to 15 residues. CDR3 loop: CASQWAKTGRTEAFF. The CDR3 DNA sequence: TGTGCCAGCCAATGGGCCAAGACAGGGCGCACTGAAGCTTTCTTT. Variable domain in full (rest from reference TRBV2 and TRBJ1-1): EPEVTQTPSHQVTQMGQEVILRCVPISNHLYFYWYRQILGQKVEFLVSFYNNEISEKSEIFDDQFSVERPDGSNFTLKIRSTKLEDSAMYFCASQWAKTGRTEAFFGQGTRLTVV.

Worth noting for this clone: One end of the junction fails to match germline, which may point to a read error. In nucleotides, the CDR3 is TGTTCCAGCAGCCCGAGACAGGGTAGACATACGCAGTATTTT. As protein: CSSSPRQGRHTQYF. The genes are TRBV7-9 and TRBJ2-3, with 7 bases that match TRBD1. CDR1 is SEHNR and CDR2 is FQNEAQ in the germline V gene (reference sequence). The CDR3 covers 14 residues.

This clone showed up just a few times. This chain connects TRBV6-1 to TRBJ2-7; perhaps TRBD2 as D (5 bases). Trimming took off 6 bases at V and 5 bases at J, with 17 bases between the two ends. The CDR3 is 14 amino acids. CDR1 is MNHNS, CDR2 SASEGT, per germline. The CDR3 nucleotides are TGTGCCAGCAGGACGTTAGAGGGCAGACACGAGCAGTACTTC. This translates into CASRTLEGRHEQYF.

This chain connects TRBV5-6 to TRBJ1-3; no reliable D call. With 5 bases removed from V and 0 bases from J, the gap between germline ends came to 15 bases. The CDR3 is 16 residues long. Germline loops: CDR1 SGHDT, CDR2 YYEEEE. The CDR3 nucleotides are TGTGCCAGCAGTCCCATTGGGGAGAGCTCTGGAAACACCATATATTTT. Its protein is CASSPIGESSGNTIYF.

This clone was seen once. The chain joins TRBV28 to TRBJ1-2, with a weak D call TRBD1 (5 bases). Germline values: CDR1 MDHEN, CDR2 SYDVKM. Trimming took off 2 bases at V and 4 bases at J, with 17 bases between the two ends. The CDR3 totals 16 residues. This CDR3 reads CASSLTAYRISYGYTF. CDR3 nucleotide sequence: TGTGCCAGCAGTTTAACTGCCTACAGGATTAGCTATGGCTACACCTTC.

In this sample, this clone turned up once. The CDR3: CASSLTSGSRNEQFF. DNA of the CDR3: TGTGCCAGCAGCTTGACTAGCGGGAGTAGGAATGAGCAGTTCTTC. The chain is built from TRBV7-3 and TRBJ2-1; 12 positions agree with TRBD2. The CDR3 runs to 15 residues. Germline CDR1 is SGHTA and CDR2 is FQGTGA. After removal of 3 bases from V and 7 bases from J, the junction contained 4 bases not matched to a gene.

The rearrangement joins TRBV5-1 to TRBJ2-3; 8 bases match TRBD1. This CDR3 is 17 amino acids long. The V segment lost 0 bases and the J segment 0 bases; nucleotides outside the gene matches: 6. Germline V lookup: CDR1 SGHRS, CDR2 YFSETQ. CDR3 loop: CASSLGPQGASTDTQYF. In DNA, the CDR3 is TGCGCCAGCAGCTTGGGACCTCAGGGGGCTAGCACAGATACGCAGTATTTT.

V gene TRBV13 combines with J gene TRBJ2-5; 11 bases map to TRBD2. Unmatched junction bases numbered 7, after V lost 5 bases and J lost 5 bases. The CDR3 covers 15 residues. Looked up from germline, CDR1 is PRHDT and CDR2 is FYEKMQ (reference sequence). The CDR3 DNA follows: TGTGCCAGCAGCCGTAGCGGGGGGGCGTATGAGACCCAGTACTTC. It specifies CASSRSGGAYETQYF.

Comments on this clone: The same CDR3 also results from other DNA sequences found in this sample. The V and J genes are TRBV5-4 and TRBJ2-1; a weak D match, TRBD2 (5 bases). The CDR3 is 13 amino acids. Trimming took 4 bases from V and 12 from J, leaving 17 bases between them. Germline loops: CDR1 SGHNT, CDR2 YYREEE (reference sequence). The CDR3 bases are TGTGCCAGCAGCCGAGGGCTGGTTGCCAGGCAGTTCTTC. The encoded protein is CASSRGLVARQFF. Filled out from reference TRBV5-4 and TRBJ2-1, the complete variable domain reads ETGVTQSPTHLIKTRGQQVTLRCSSQSGHNTVSWYQQALGQGPQFIFQYYREEENGRGNFPPRFSGLQFPNYSSELNVNALELDDSALYLCASSRGLVARQFFGPGTRLTVL.

With respect to this clone: One end of the junction fails to match germline, which may point to a read error. The chain joins TRBV7-9 to TRBJ2-5; maybe TRBD1 (6 bases). From germline, CDR1 is SEHNR and CDR2 FQNEAQ (reference sequence). This CDR3 is built from 15 residues. CDR3 sequence reads: CSSSLVGHREETQYF. CDR3 DNA: TGTTCCAGCAGCTTAGTAGGTCACAGGGAAGAGACCCAGTACTTC.

The genes are TRBV7-8 and TRBJ2-1, with 9 bases aligning to TRBD2. The CDR3 is 16 amino acids. Per the germline V gene, CDR1 is SGHVS and CDR2 is FQNEAQ. Losses at the gene ends were 4 bases for V and 4 bases for J; bases not matched to a gene: 8. This chain's CDR3 is CASSSAAGGGYNEQFF. The DNA for the CDR3 is TGTGCCAGCAGCTCTGCCGCGGGAGGGGGGTACAATGAGCAGTTCTTC.

V is TRBV6-6 and J is TRBJ2-7; 10 positions match TRBD2. Trimming at V came to 6 bases and at J to 3 bases, leaving 8 bases not matched to a gene. In germline, CDR1 is MNHNY, CDR2 SVGAGI (reference sequence). The CDR3 sequence is 15 residues long. The CDR3 DNA reads TGTGCCAGCAGGGCAACTCTAGCGGGAGTCTACGAGCAGTACTTC. Amino acids: CASRATLAGVYEQYF.

This clone appeared once. This chain uses TRBV5-1 with TRBJ2-1; 7 nucleotides align to TRBD1. V gave up 0 bases and J gave up 2 bases; unmatched junction bases: 2. Germline V lookup: CDR1 SGHRS, CDR2 YFSETQ. The CDR3 sequence is 15 residues long. CDR3 nucleotides: TGCGCCAGCAGCTTGGCCGGGACAGCCTACAATGAGCAGTTCTTC. This sequence encodes CASSLAGTAYNEQFF.

The V and J genes are TRBV2 and TRBJ1-2, with 8 nucleotides matching TRBD1. V dropped 4 bases and J dropped 8; count of bases not matched to a gene: 9. Germline V gene lookup returns CDR1 SNHLY and CDR2 FYNNEI. There are 14 residues in the CDR3. CDR3 amino acids: CASSAPDRGRGYTF. For the CDR3, the DNA is TGTGCCAGCAGTGCCCCCGACAGGGGTCGGGGCTACACCTTC.

CDR3 DNA: TGTGCCAGCAGTTACGCAGGGATAAATGGCTACACCTTC. Translated: CASSYAGINGYTF. V and J are TRBV6-5 and TRBJ1-2, with D possibly TRBD1 on 5 matching bases. Trimming pared 2 bases from V and 6 bases from J, leaving 10 bases between. Germline lookup yields CDR1 MNHEY and CDR2 SVGAGI. The CDR3 sequence is 13 residues long.

This clone is a singleton in its sample. V is TRBV6-1 and J is TRBJ2-1; TRBD1 matches 7 bases. Germline-derived CDR1 and CDR2 are MNHNS and SASEGT. The V gene end was trimmed by 5 bases and the J gene end by 8 bases; junction bases not matched to a gene: 6. The CDR3 extends over 13 amino acids. In DNA, the CDR3 is TGTGCCAGCAGTTCCGACAGGGTGGATGAGCAGTTCTTC. Translated: CASSSDRVDEQFF.

The gene calls are TRBV27 and TRBJ1-4; 9 bases are shared with TRBD1. The CDR3 has 14 residues. Trimming removed 8 bases from V and 7 bases from J; junction bases left unmatched: 8. The germline CDR1 and CDR2 sequences are MNHEY and SMNVEV (reference sequence). The CDR3 nucleotides read TGTGCCAGCGGGCAAGGGACAGGGTTTGAAAAACTGTTTTTT. As protein: CASGQGTGFEKLFF.

The chain links TRBV27 to TRBJ1-1; D remains ambiguous. This CDR3 spans 14 amino acids. V lost 6 bases to trimming and J lost 1 base, with 12 bases between them. Looked up from germline, CDR1 is MNHEY and CDR2 is SMNVEV (reference sequence). In nucleotides, the CDR3 is TGTGCCAGCAGGGTTTGGGGAGGGAACACTGAAGCTTTCTTT. Residues: CASRVWGGNTEAFF.

Concerning this clone: The sample carries other DNA sequences with the same CDR3. This sequence joins TRBV7-2 and TRBJ2-3; 7 nucleotides line up with TRBD2. Germline trimming cut 1 base from V and 6 bases from J; bases unmatched to any gene: 4. The CDR3 loop spans 14 amino acids. Germline V lookup: CDR1 SGHTA, CDR2 FQGNSA. The CDR3 DNA reads TGTGCCAGCAGCTTAGTGAGCGGGACCGATACGCAGTATTTT. As protein: CASSLVSGTDTQYF.

This clone was detected only a few times. The gene calls are TRBV11-2 and TRBJ2-1; tentatively, D is TRBD1 (6 bases). CDR3 length: 14 residues. Trimming stripped 4 bases from V and 9 bases from J, with 16 bases between. CDR1 is SGHAT, CDR2 FQNNGV, per germline. CDR3 region: CASSSPRGWREQFF. The CDR3 DNA sequence: TGTGCCAGCAGCTCCCCGAGGGGGTGGCGTGAGCAGTTCTTC.

The CDR3, as DNA: TGCGCCAGCAGTGGCTACTACGAGCAGTACTTC. It translates to CASSGYYEQYF. The chain couples TRBV10-2 to TRBJ2-7; D gene unclear. This CDR3 spans 11 amino acids. The V end was cut by 4 bases, the J end by 3 bases, with 4 bases between. The germline V gene encodes CDR1 WSHSY and CDR2 SAAADI.

V is TRBV6-1 and J is TRBJ1-2; the D gene is possibly TRBD1 (5 bases). The V gene lost 5 bases and the J gene lost 7 bases, with 17 bases spanning the gap. CDR1 is MNHNS and CDR2 is SASEGT in the germline V gene. The CDR3 is made up of 14 amino acids. The CDR3, as DNA: TGTGCCAGCAGTTGTTCTTCCGGGGGTTGTGGCTACACCTTC. Its translation: CASSCSSGGCGYTF.

The rearrangement joins TRBV4-1 to TRBJ1-3; 7 bases are shared with TRBD1. This CDR3 is built from 15 residues. Trimming at V came to 4 bases and at J to 9 bases, leaving 12 bases not matched to a gene. Looked up from germline, CDR1 is MGHRA and CDR2 is YSYEKL. The CDR3 DNA reads as TGCGCCAGCAGCCCTTCCGGGACAGCTTACAGCACCATATATTTT. Translation: CASSPSGTAYSTIYF.

The chain uses TRBV30 and TRBJ1-1; perhaps TRBD1 as D (5 bases). The germline V gene has CDR1 GTSNPN and CDR2 SVGIG (reference sequence). The V end lost 1 base, the J end lost 3 bases, and 9 bases lay between the germline ends. The CDR3 contains 13 residues. CDR3 amino acids: CAWSETGDTEAFF. DNA for the CDR3: TGTGCCTGGAGTGAAACAGGAGACACTGAAGCTTTCTTT.

The chain is built from TRBV28 and TRBJ2-6; TRBD1 aligns across 12 bases. There are 15 residues in the CDR3. Germline lookup yields CDR1 MDHEN and CDR2 SYDVKM. J was trimmed by 4 bases and V by 10 bases; bases with no gene match: 5. The CDR3 is CATGQGATGANVLTF. DNA for the CDR3: TGTGCCACGGGACAGGGGGCGACGGGGGCCAACGTCCTGACTTTC.

This clone came up once. The chain uses TRBV6-1 and TRBJ2-4, with 8 bases matching TRBD1. Germline lookup yields CDR1 MNHNS and CDR2 SASEGT. J lost 2 bases, V lost 9 bases, and 6 bases had no gene match. This CDR3 spans 14 amino acids. CDR3: CASQQGVPKNIQYF. The CDR3 nucleotides are TGTGCCAGTCAACAGGGGGTACCCAAAAACATTCAGTACTTC.